These T cell receptor beta chains were read from a single sample in a study of cytomegalovirus exposure and HLA in healthy donors. Sequenced by immunoSEQ multiplex PCR; TCRdb stores in-frame clones only, minus some. The sample records around 120,000 clones, approximately 70% being singletons. Source material: PBMCs. These receptors originate from a woman in her forties in good health and CMV-seropositive. The CDR3 runs from the conserved cysteine through the conserved F or W. The D gene is left open where the match is weak. Not every row has a clone size; where given, it reads once, few, many or a size class.

V gene	J gene	D gene	clone size	CDR3 protein	CDR3 DNA
TRBV28	TRBJ2-3	-	-	CASSPSSPTADTQYF	TGTGCCAGCTCGCCAAGTTCCCCAACGGCAGATACGCAGTATTTT
TRBV27	TRBJ2-5	-	-	CASSFRTQETQYF	TGTGCCAGCAGTTTCAGGACTCAAGAGACCCAGTACTTC
TRBV7-9	TRBJ2-3	-	few	CASSPWDTSSTDTQYF	TGTGCCAGCAGCCCCTGGGACACCTCTAGCACAGATACGCAGTATTTT
TRBV27	TRBJ1-2	TRBD1	-	CASSLSETGGADGYTF	TGTGCCAGCAGTTTATCGGAAACAGGGGGCGCGGATGGCTACACCTTC
TRBV4-3	TRBJ1-5	TRBD1	few	CASSQVKGGGQPQHF	TGCGCCAGCAGCCAAGTGAAAGGGGGCGGTCAGCCCCAGCATTTT
TRBV5-1	TRBJ1-1	-	once	CASSLGGGLVNTEAFF	TGCGCCAGCAGCTTGGGGGGAGGTCTGGTGAACACTGAAGCTTTCTTT
TRBV30	TRBJ2-3	-	few	CAWSVRELDTDTQYF	TGTGCCTGGAGTGTACGGGAACTAGACACAGATACGCAGTATTTT
TRBV28	TRBJ1-5	-	-	CASTLLGRENQPQHF	TGTGCCAGCACCCTTTTGGGGCGGGAAAATCAGCCCCAGCATTTT
TRBV4-1	TRBJ1-2	-	-	CASSPTEVTYGYTF	TGCGCCAGCAGCCCGACAGAAGTCACCTATGGCTACACCTTC
TRBV9	TRBJ2-3	-	-	CASSLSTDTQYF	TGTGCCAGCAGCCTTAGCACAGATACGCAGTATTTT
TRBV7-7	TRBJ1-1	-	-	CASSPLRGTEAFF	TGTGCTAGCAGCCCCCTACGGGGAACTGAAGCTTTCTTT
TRBV7-9	TRBJ1-1	TRBD1	-	CASSLLTGVDTEAFF	TGTGCCAGCAGCCTACTCACAGGGGTTGACACTGAAGCTTTCTTT
TRBV6-6	TRBJ1-6	-	-	CASSYSGEDSPLHF	TGTGCCAGCAGTTACTCAGGGGAGGATTCACCCCTCCACTTT
TRBV9	TRBJ1-1	-	-	CASSVAQNTEAFF	TGTGCCAGCAGCGTAGCACAGAACACTGAAGCTTTCTTT
TRBV15	TRBJ1-1	-	-	CATYQMGQTNTEAFF	TGTGCCACCTATCAGATGGGGCAAACCAACACTGAAGCTTTCTTT
TRBV5-1	TRBJ1-1	TRBD1	-	CASSPPGQAWEAFF	TGCGCCAGCAGCCCGCCGGGACAGGCCTGGGAGGCTTTCTTT
TRBV5-1	TRBJ1-1	-	once	CASSLVGGPEAFF	TGCGCCAGCAGCTTGGTCGGTGGGCCCGAAGCTTTCTTT
TRBV18	TRBJ2-7	TRBD1	-	CASSPGQGANEQYF	TGTGCCAGCTCACCTGGACAGGGGGCAAACGAGCAGTACTTC
TRBV7-9	TRBJ2-7	TRBD2	-	CASSLAVAGGPGEQYF	TGTGCCAGCAGCTTAGCGGTAGCGGGAGGACCGGGGGAGCAGTACTTC